This T cell receptor beta chain was profiled in a study of CD8 T cells in ankylosing spondylitis. On this clonotype itself: The antigen remains undetermined.

Researchers built TCR beta libraries using quantitative 5'-RACE with molecular barcodes. TCRdb called the 5' RACE reads again in MiXCR, with one record for every CDR3 protein. Among 250,000 to 350,000 distinct CDR3 sequences listed, over 15% were seen once. Study-wide results and caveats: The study identified a TCR beta motif of under ten highly homologous variants that appeared characteristic of ankylosing spondylitis blood. Both synovial fluid and blood in reactive arthritis had previously been reported to carry some motif variants. In ankylosing spondylitis patients, matched synovial fluid reportedly showed significant enrichment of disease-linked clones.

The V gene lost 0 bases and the J gene lost 1 base, with 13 bases spanning the gap. The germline gives CDR1 SGHRS, CDR2 YFSETQ. CDR3 length: 16 amino acids. The sequenced material came from blood, either unsorted or a sorted T cell fraction (not recorded which). This clonotype originated in a male donor with ankylosing spondylitis or in good health (not recorded which). This chain uses TRBV5-1 with TRBJ1-1; D remains unclear. CDR3 loop: CASSLEPSIGNTEAFF. The CDR3 DNA is TGCGCCAGCAGCTTGGAACCCAGTATAGGGAACACTGAAGCTTTCTTT. The full variable domain, rest sourced from reference TRBV5-1 and TRBJ1-1, is KAGVTQTPRYLIKTRGQQVTLSCSPISGHRSVSWYQQTPGQGLQFLFEYFSETQRNKGNFPGRFSGRQFSNSRSEMNVSTLELGDSALYLCASSLEPSIGNTEAFFGQGTRLTVV.